This entry lists 4 T cell receptor beta chains sequenced from one sample in a study of T cell responses to AZD1222 COVID-19 vaccine. The table came from immunoSEQ multiplex PCR; TCRdb's copy has only in-frame clones and leaves some out. The sample lists some 150,000 clones, more than 75% occurring once. The sequencing here drew on peripheral blood, taken 28 days after the second AZD1222 dose. The receptors come from an adult who received the AZD1222 COVID-19 vaccine.

V and J are TRBV5-1 and TRBJ2-1; possible D gene TRBD2, 5 bases. Germline CDR1 reads SGHRS; CDR2 reads YFSETQ. Trimming left V 0 bases short and J 7 bases short, with 11 bases between. The CDR3 loop spans 14 amino acids. CDR3 bases: TGCGCCAGCAGCTTGGCCGGGGTGGGTAATGAGCAGTTCTTC. It yields the protein CASSLAGVGNEQFF.

J is TRBJ1-6 and V is TRBV6-6; TRBD1 agrees at 9 bases. The CDR3 extends over 15 amino acids. Germline CDR1 and CDR2: MNHNY and SVGAGI (reference sequence). Losses at the gene ends were 7 bases for V and 9 bases for J; bases not matched to a gene: 10. CDR3 DNA sequence: TGTGCCAGCACTCCCGGTGGGGACAGGGCTTCACCCCTCCACTTT. Protein: CASTPGGDRASPLHF.

J is TRBJ2-1 and V is TRBV9; 8 nucleotides align to TRBD1. After removal of 0 bases from V and 5 bases from J, the junction contained 4 bases not matched to a gene. In germline, CDR1 is SGDLS, CDR2 YYNGEE. The CDR3 loop spans 15 amino acids. CDR3 sequence reads: CASSVGQGINNEQFF. DNA for the CDR3: TGTGCCAGCAGCGTAGGACAGGGGATAAACAATGAGCAGTTCTTC.

The gene calls are TRBV7-2 and TRBJ1-2; D is undetermined. The CDR3 runs to 14 residues. The V gene lost 1 base and the J gene lost 2 bases, with 8 bases spanning the gap. The germline CDR1 and CDR2 sequences are SGHTA and FQGNSA. The CDR3 sequence is CASSLDWQNYGYTF. CDR3 nucleotide sequence: TGTGCCAGCAGCTTAGATTGGCAGAACTATGGCTACACCTTC. The full variable domain, rest sourced from reference TRBV7-2 and TRBJ1-2, is GAGVSQSPSNKVTEKGKDVELRCDPISGHTALYWYRQSLGQGLEFLIYFQGNSAPDKSGLPSDRFSAERTGGSVSTLTIQRTQQEDSAVYLCASSLDWQNYGYTFGSGTRLTVV.